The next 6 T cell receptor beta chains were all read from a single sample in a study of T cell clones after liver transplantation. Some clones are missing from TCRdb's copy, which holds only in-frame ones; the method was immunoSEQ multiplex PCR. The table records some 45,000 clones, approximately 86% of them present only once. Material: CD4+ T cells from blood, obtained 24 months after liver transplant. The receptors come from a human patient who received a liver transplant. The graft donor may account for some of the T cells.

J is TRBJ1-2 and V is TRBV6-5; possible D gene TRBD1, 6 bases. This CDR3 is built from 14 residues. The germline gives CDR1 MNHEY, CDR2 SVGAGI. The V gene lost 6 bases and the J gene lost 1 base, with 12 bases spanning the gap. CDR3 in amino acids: CASRPAGVNYGYTF. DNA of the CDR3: TGTGCCAGCAGACCGGCAGGGGTTAACTATGGCTACACCTTC.

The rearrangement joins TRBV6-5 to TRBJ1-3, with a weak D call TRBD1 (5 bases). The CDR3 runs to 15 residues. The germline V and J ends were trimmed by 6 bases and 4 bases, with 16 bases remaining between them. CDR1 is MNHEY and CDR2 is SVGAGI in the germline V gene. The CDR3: CASSNLRDRGNTIYF. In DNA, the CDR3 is TGTGCCAGCAGCAACCTCCGGGACCGAGGAAACACCATATATTTT.

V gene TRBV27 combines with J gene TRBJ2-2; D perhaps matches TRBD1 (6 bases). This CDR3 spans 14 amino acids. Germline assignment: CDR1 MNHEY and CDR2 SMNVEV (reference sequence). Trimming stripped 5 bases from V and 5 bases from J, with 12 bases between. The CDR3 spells CASSQGRGTGELFF. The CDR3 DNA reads TGTGCCAGCAGTCAGGGGAGAGGGACCGGGGAGCTGTTTTTT.

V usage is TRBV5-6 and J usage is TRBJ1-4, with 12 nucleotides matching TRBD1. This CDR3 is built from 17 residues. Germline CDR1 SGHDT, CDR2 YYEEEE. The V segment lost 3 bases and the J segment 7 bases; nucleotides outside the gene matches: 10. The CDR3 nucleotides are TGTGCCAGCAGCTACACGGGACAGGGGGCCGTGGGTGAAAAACTGTTTTTT. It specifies CASSYTGQGAVGEKLFF.

The CDR3 bases are TGTGCCAGCTCACCTTCGGGGGGAAGCTCTGGGGCCAACGTCCTGACTTTC. Translation gives CASSPSGGSSGANVLTF. The chain joins TRBV18 to TRBJ2-6, with 7 bases lining up with TRBD2. In germline, CDR1 is KGHSH, CDR2 LQKENI. J was trimmed by 0 bases and V by 3 bases; bases with no gene match: 5. The CDR3 extends over 17 amino acids.

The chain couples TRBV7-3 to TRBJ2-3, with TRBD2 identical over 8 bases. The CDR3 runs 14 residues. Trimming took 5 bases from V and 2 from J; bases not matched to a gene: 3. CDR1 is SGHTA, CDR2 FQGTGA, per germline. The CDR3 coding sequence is TGTGCCAGCAGCCGCGGGGGGTTCACAGATACGCAGTATTTT. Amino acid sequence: CASSRGGFTDTQYF.